This T cell receptor beta chain comes out of a study of blood T cell dynamics during melanoma immunotherapy. Study-wide background: Patients with metastatic melanoma got pembrolizumab or nivolumab-ipilimumab as first-line care.

Documented time point: pre-treatment baseline. One draw preceded checkpoint blockade; another followed its first cycle at week 3. At 12 weeks after first infusion, RECIST 1.1 defined response for most patients. In germline, CDR1 is SGHTA, CDR2 FQGNSA. The CDR3 has 16 amino acids. V was trimmed by 0 bases and J by 4 bases, leaving 13 bases between them. The repertoire was sequenced with immunoSEQ multiplex PCR; TCRdb's copy has only in-frame clones and lacks some. Counted here are about 18,000 clones, roughly 90% occurring once; the ten biggest clones make up about 1.8%. This material consisted of blood, taken from a patient treated with checkpoint blockade. V and J are TRBV7-2 and TRBJ1-3; D uncertain. This sequence originates from a human donor with melanoma. CDR3 DNA: TGTGCCAGCAGCTTAGCGGTTGGCCTGAGGGGAAACACCATATATTTT. The encoded protein is CASSLAVGLRGNTIYF. Together with reference TRBV7-2 and TRBJ1-3, the CDR3 gives the full variable domain: GAGVSQSPSNKVTEKGKDVELRCDPISGHTALYWYRQSLGQGLEFLIYFQGNSAPDKSGLPSDRFSAERTGGSVSTLTIQRTQQEDSAVYLCASSLAVGLRGNTIYFGEGSWLTVV.